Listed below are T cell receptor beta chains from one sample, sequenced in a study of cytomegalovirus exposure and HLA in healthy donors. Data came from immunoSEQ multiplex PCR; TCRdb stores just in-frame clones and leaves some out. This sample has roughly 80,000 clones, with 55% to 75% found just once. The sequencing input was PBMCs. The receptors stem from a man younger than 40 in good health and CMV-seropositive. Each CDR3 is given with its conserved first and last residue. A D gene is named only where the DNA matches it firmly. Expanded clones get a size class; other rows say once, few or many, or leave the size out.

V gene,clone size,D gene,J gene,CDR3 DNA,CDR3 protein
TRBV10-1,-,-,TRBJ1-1,TGCGCCAGCAGCGGAAACGGGGAACTGACTGAAGCTTTCTTT,CASSGNGELTEAFF
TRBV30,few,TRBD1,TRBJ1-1,TGTGCCTGGCTACCGGGACAGGGGCCTGAAGCTTTCTTT,CAWLPGQGPEAFF
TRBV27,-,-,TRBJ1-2,TGTGCCAGCAAAAACTCTGGCTTCGGGTATGGCTACACCTTC,CASKNSGFGYGYTF
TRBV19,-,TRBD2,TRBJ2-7,TGTGCCAGTAGTACTCATAGCGGGGGCTCCTACGAGCAGTACTTC,CASSTHSGGSYEQYF
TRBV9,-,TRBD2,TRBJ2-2,TGTGCCAGCACCTTAGCGGGGGGGCCCTCCGGGGAGCTGTTTTTT,CASTLAGGPSGELFF
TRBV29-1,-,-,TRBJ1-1,TGCAGCGTTATACAGACACCCCGTCGAACTGAAGCTTTCTTT,CSVIQTPRRTEAFF
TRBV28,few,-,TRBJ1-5,TGTGCCAGCGGTAATGTGGGGCAGGGCCGTACCAATCAGCCCCAGCATTTT,CASGNVGQGRTNQPQHF
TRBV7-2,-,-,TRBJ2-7,TGTGCCAGCAGCCTTCGCCCAGACAGATACTACGAGCAGTACTTC,CASSLRPDRYYEQYF
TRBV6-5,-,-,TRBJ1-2,TGTGCCAGCAGGGTAGGAGTCTATGGCTACACCTTC,CASRVGVYGYTF
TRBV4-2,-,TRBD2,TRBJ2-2,TGTGCCAGCACCAAATCCGGGGGGGTGAACACCGGGGAGCTGTTTTTT,CASTKSGGVNTGELFF
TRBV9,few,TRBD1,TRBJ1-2,TGTGCCAGCAGCTTACAGGGGACTCGGGGCTACACCTTC,CASSLQGTRGYTF
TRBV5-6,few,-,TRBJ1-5,TGTGCCAGCAGCTTGGCAGGGGCAAGCAATCAGCCCCAGCATTTT,CASSLAGASNQPQHF
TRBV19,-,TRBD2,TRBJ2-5,TGTGCCAGTAAACTAGCGGGGCGACAAGAGACCCAGTACTTC,CASKLAGRQETQYF
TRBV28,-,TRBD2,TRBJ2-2,TGTGCCAGCAGTTTAGGACTAGCGGGAGACCCCGGAGAGCTGTTTTTT,CASSLGLAGDPGELFF
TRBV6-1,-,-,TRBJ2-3,TGTGCCAGCAGTGAAAACAAACAATACACAGATACGCAGTATTTT,CASSENKQYTDTQYF
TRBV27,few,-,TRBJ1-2,TGTGCCAGCAGTTTGGTAGCAGGGAACTATGGCTACACCTTC,CASSLVAGNYGYTF
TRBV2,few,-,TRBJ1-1,TGTGCCAGCACCGACTTTGGAACCTATGAAGCTTTCTTT,CASTDFGTYEAFF
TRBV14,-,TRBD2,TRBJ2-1,TGTGCCAGCAGCCAAGATAGGTCTAGCGGGACGTTCAATGAGCAGTTCTTC,CASSQDRSSGTFNEQFF
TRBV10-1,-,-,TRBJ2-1,TGCGCCAGCAGTGGGTCCGGGGAGCGTCCCGGCAATGAGCAGTTCTTC,CASSGSGERPGNEQFF
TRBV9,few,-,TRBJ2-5,TGTGCCAGCAGCGTAAATGGCCCAGAGACCCAGTACTTC,CASSVNGPETQYF
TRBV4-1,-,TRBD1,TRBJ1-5,TGCGCCAGCAGCCCCGACAGGGCAAGCAATCAGCCCCAGCATTTT,CASSPDRASNQPQHF
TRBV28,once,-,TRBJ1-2,TGTGCCAGCACCCTGACCAGGGATGGGGTTGGCTACACCTTC,CASTLTRDGVGYTF
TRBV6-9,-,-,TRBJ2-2,TGTGCCAGCAGTTATTTCTTATCGTTCGGTCCAGGCGGGGCACGAACGCAGACCGGGGAGCTGTTTTTT,CASSYFLSFGPGGARTQTGELFF
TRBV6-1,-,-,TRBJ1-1,TGTGCCAGCAGTGGGGGGGGTTGGAACACTGAAGCTTTCTTT,CASSGGGWNTEAFF
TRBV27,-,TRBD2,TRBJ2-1,TGTGCCAGCAGTCCAGGACTAGTTCGGCAGTTCTTC,CASSPGLVRQFF
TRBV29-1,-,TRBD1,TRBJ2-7,TGCAGCGTTGAGGGGGACAGCAAGCAGTACTTC,CSVEGDSKQYF
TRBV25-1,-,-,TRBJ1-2,TGTGCCAGCAGTCCTAGTCGGGGGTATGGCTACACCTTC,CASSPSRGYGYTF
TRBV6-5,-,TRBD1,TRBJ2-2,TGTGCCAGCAGCCGGGACAGGGCAAGCACCGGGGAGCTGTTTTTT,CASSRDRASTGELFF
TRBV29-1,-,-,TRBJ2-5,TGCAGCGTTGTTCGGAGCCAAGAGACCCAGTACTTC,CSVVRSQETQYF
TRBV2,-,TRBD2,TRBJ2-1,TGTGCCAGCAGAACCGGGACTAGCGGAAATGAGCAGTTCTTC,CASRTGTSGNEQFF
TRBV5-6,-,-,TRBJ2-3,TGTGCCAGCATGCCCGAGAACACAGATACGCAGTATTTT,CASMPENTDTQYF
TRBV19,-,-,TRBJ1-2,TGTGCCAGTAGTTCTCCCGGGAACGGCTACACCTTC,CASSSPGNGYTF
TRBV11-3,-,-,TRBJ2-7,TGTGCCAGCAGCTTAAGTACAGGTCCCACCTACGAGCAGTACTTC,CASSLSTGPTYEQYF
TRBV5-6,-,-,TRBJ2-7,TGTGCCAGCAGCTTGGGTCTCAGTGCGGACAGCCCCTACGAGCAGTACTTC,CASSLGLSADSPYEQYF
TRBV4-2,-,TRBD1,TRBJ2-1,TGTGCCAGCAGCCTAGGGACAGGACCCTACAATGAGCAGTTCTTC,CASSLGTGPYNEQFF
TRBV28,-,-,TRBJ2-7,TGTGCCAGCAGTCTTACCTACGAGCAGTACTTC,CASSLTYEQYF
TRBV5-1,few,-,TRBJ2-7,TGCGCCAGCCGGACAATAGGGAACTCCTACGAGCAGTACTTC,CASRTIGNSYEQYF
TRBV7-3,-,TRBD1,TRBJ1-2,TGTGCCAGCAGCTTAGGCAGGGGGTCCTATGGCTACACCTTC,CASSLGRGSYGYTF
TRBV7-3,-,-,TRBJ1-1,TGTGCCAGCAGCTTAAGTCTGGGCCAGGAAGCTTTCTTT,CASSLSLGQEAFF
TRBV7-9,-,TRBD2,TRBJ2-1,TGTGCCAGCAGCTCTTCTAGCGGAAGCTCCTACAATGAGCAGTTCTTC,CASSSSSGSSYNEQFF
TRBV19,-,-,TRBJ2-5,TGTGCCACCCGCGGGCCTACAGAGACCCAGTACTTC,CATRGPTETQYF
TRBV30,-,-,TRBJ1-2,TGTGCCTGGAGTGTACGGAAAGGGGATGGCTACACCTTC,CAWSVRKGDGYTF
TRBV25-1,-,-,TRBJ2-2,TGTGCCAGCAGTGAATTCGGGGGGCGCACCGGGGAGCTGTTTTTT,CASSEFGGRTGELFF
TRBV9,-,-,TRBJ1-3,TGTGCCAGCAGCTCGTGGGACACCGATGGAAACACCATATATTTT,CASSSWDTDGNTIYF
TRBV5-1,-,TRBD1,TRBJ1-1,TGCGCCAGCAAACCATTCACGTCAGGGGGCACTGAAGCTTTCTTT,CASKPFTSGGTEAFF
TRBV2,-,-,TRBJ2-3,TGTGCCAGCCGAAGCGAAGGGGGCACAGATACGCAGTATTTT,CASRSEGGTDTQYF
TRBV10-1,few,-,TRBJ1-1,TGCGCCAGCAGTGAGTCAGGCAGGGAGGCTGAAGCTTTCTTT,CASSESGREAEAFF
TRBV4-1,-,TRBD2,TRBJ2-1,TGCGCCAGCAGCCAAGCACCGGGACTAACCGGCTATGAGCAGTTCTTC,CASSQAPGLTGYEQFF
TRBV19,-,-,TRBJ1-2,TGTGCCAGTAGTATGGAGAATGGCTTGATCTATGGCTACACCTTC,CASSMENGLIYGYTF
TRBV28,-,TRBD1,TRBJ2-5,TGTGCCAGCAGTCCAAGGACAGGGGGTTACAAAGAGACCCAGTACTTC,CASSPRTGGYKETQYF
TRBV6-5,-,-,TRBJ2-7,TGTGCCAGCAGTTACTGGCGGAACTCCTACGAGCAGTACTTC,CASSYWRNSYEQYF
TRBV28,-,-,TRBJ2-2,TGTGCCAGCAATCGCCTCACTCCCGGGGAGCTGTTTTTT,CASNRLTPGELFF
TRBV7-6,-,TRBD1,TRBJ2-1,TGTGCCAGCAGCTTTGGCAGGGGGCAGGAGCAGTTCTTC,CASSFGRGQEQFF
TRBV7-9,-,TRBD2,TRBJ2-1,TGTGCCAGCAGCGCCCCCCCGGGAGGATCCTACAATGAGCAGTTCTTC,CASSAPPGGSYNEQFF
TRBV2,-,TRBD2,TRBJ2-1,TGTGCCAGCAGTTTCCGTGTGGCGGGGGATGAGCAGTTCTTC,CASSFRVAGDEQFF
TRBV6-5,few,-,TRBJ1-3,TGTGCCAGCGCTAGGCGGGGATCTGGAAACACCATATATTTT,CASARRGSGNTIYF
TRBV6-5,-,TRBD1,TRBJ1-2,TGTGCCAGCAGTTACTCGGAAGGGACAGGGGCTTATGGCTACACCTTC,CASSYSEGTGAYGYTF
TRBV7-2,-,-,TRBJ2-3,TGTGCCAGCAGCTTATTGGGGCTTCGCACAGATACGCAGTATTTT,CASSLLGLRTDTQYF
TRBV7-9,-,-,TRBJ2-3,TGTGCCAGCAGTCGGGACATCAGCACAGATACGCAGTATTTT,CASSRDISTDTQYF